These 27 T cell receptor beta chains were all obtained from the same sample, sequenced in a study of T cells in Graves' hyperthyroidism and ophthalmopathy. Amplification yielded TCR beta CDR3 regions, with RNA transcripts as the source. With the HTBI primer set, the TCR CDR3 went through a first round of RT-PCR. TCRdb re-analysed the multiplex PCR reads in MiXCR, keeping a single row per CDR3 protein. Of fewer than 450,000 distinct CDR3 sequences listed, 15% are singletons. Sequenced input: blood. The receptors originated from a woman aged 55-69 years with Graves' ophthalmopathy.

This clonotype has at least ten counts. The chain uses TRBV7-2 and TRBJ1-3; D call uncertain. CDR3 length: 13 residues. Trimming removed 4 bases at V and 8 bases at J, with 12 bases between. The germline gives CDR1 SGHTA, CDR2 FQGNSA. The CDR3 protein is CASSSLSGYTIYF. The DNA of the CDR3 is TGTGCCAGCAGCTCCCTTTCGGGATACACCATATATTTT.

This clonotype was counted at least ten times. The chain combines TRBV6-5 with TRBJ2-3; no reliable D call. V shed 2 bases and J shed 6 bases, with 6 bases lying between them. CDR1 and CDR2 (germline): MNHEY, SVGAGI. The CDR3 spans 12 residues. CDR3 in amino acids: CASSYGSDTQYF. CDR3 DNA: TGTGCCAGCAGTTACGGGTCCGATACGCAGTATTTT.

The CDR3 DNA reads as TGTGCCAGCAGTCCTAGCTACCCTGAAGCTTTCTTT. It codes for CASSPSYPEAFF. This rearrangement joins TRBV28 to TRBJ1-1; D unresolved. The germline V gene encodes CDR1 MDHEN and CDR2 SYDVKM. V was trimmed by 5 bases and J by 6 bases, leaving 10 bases between them. This CDR3 has 12 amino acids.

The chain employs TRBV20-1 and TRBJ2-1, with 9 bases matching TRBD1. Germline lookup yields CDR1 DFQATT and CDR2 SNEGSKA (reference sequence). V dropped 1 base and J dropped 4; count of bases not matched to a gene: 5. The CDR3 is made up of 15 amino acids. In DNA, the CDR3 is TGCAGTGCTAGAGTGACAGGGGGGGAGTACAATGAGCAGTTCTTC. This encodes CSARVTGGEYNEQFF.

This clonotype was seen many times. J is TRBJ2-1 and V is TRBV7-9; D unresolved. This CDR3 has 14 residues. CDR1 is SEHNR and CDR2 is FQNEAQ in the germline V gene (reference sequence). With 3 bases removed from V and 8 bases from J, the gap between germline ends came to 14 bases. CDR3 protein: CASSFEAAPDEQFF. CDR3 coding DNA: TGTGCCAGCAGCTTTGAGGCAGCGCCCGATGAGCAGTTCTTC.

This clonotype was picked up a small number of times. V gene TRBV7-9 combines with J gene TRBJ2-7; 11 bases agree with TRBD2. The germline gives CDR1 SEHNR, CDR2 FQNEAQ (reference sequence). J was trimmed by 4 bases and V by 9 bases; bases with no gene match: 8. This CDR3 has 14 residues. The CDR3 here is CASYPSGRPYEQYF. The CDR3 DNA sequence: TGTGCCAGTTATCCTAGCGGGAGGCCTTACGAGCAGTACTTC.

This clonotype was counted many times. The V call is TRBV11-1, the J call TRBJ2-7; D gene unclear. Per the germline V gene, CDR1 is SGHAT and CDR2 is FQDESV (reference sequence). CDR3 length equals 13 residues. The V and J ends lost 2 bases and 3 bases respectively, with 8 bases between them. The CDR3 DNA reads TGTGCCAGCAGCTTATGGGCAGGCTACGAGCAGTACTTC. This gives the protein CASSLWAGYEQYF.

This clonotype was detected ten times or more. The rearrangement uses TRBV2 and TRBJ2-7, with 8 bases aligning to TRBD2. This CDR3 contains 13 residues. Germline CDR1 SNHLY, CDR2 FYNNEI. Germline trimming cut 6 bases from V and 1 base from J; bases unmatched to any gene: 2. The CDR3 sequence is CASRVAGSYEQYF. The CDR3 bases are TGTGCCAGCAGGGTAGCGGGGTCCTACGAGCAGTACTTC. The full variable domain, completed using reference TRBV2 and TRBJ2-7, is EPEVTQTPSHQVTQMGQEVILRCVPISNHLYFYWYRQILGQKVEFLVSFYNNEISEKSEIFDDQFSVERPDGSNFTLKIRSTKLEDSAMYFCASRVAGSYEQYFGPGTRLTVT.

This clonotype was seen repeatedly, ten times or more. The chain combines TRBV29-1 with TRBJ2-1; TRBD2 aligns across 7 bases. V shed 3 bases, J shed 3 bases, and the junction held 5 bases outside the gene matches. CDR1 is SQVTM and CDR2 is ANQGSEA in the germline V gene. The CDR3 extends over 14 amino acids. The CDR3 reads CSVERRERYNEQFF. CDR3 in DNA: TGCAGCGTTGAGAGGCGGGAGCGCTACAATGAGCAGTTCTTC.

This clonotype occurred many times. This chain uses TRBV5-1 with TRBJ1-1; 8 bases fit TRBD1. The germline V gene has CDR1 SGHRS and CDR2 YFSETQ. J lost 0 bases, V lost 7 bases, and 5 bases had no gene match. This CDR3 spans 14 amino acids. The CDR3 loop reads CASWTGPMNTEAFF. CDR3 nucleotide sequence: TGCGCCAGCTGGACAGGGCCCATGAACACTGAAGCTTTCTTT.

This chain connects TRBV6-2 or TRBV6-3 to TRBJ2-6; 7 nucleotides align to TRBD1. The CDR3 covers 18 residues. V lost 7 bases to trimming and J lost 3 bases; unmatched junction nucleotides: 15. Germline loops: CDR1 MNHEY, CDR2 SVGEGT. CDR3 bases: TGTGCCAGCAATGAACCTCCTGGAAGGGGGCTTGGGGCCAACGTCCTGACTTTC. Protein product: CASNEPPGRGLGANVLTF.

This clonotype showed up just a few times. V is TRBV7-3 and J is TRBJ2-3, with 11 bases fitting TRBD2. V lost 3 bases and J lost 3; bases outside the gene matches: 5. Germline CDR1 SGHTA, CDR2 FQGTGA. The CDR3 is made up of 16 amino acids. This chain's CDR3 is CASSFGGTSGTDTQYF. The CDR3 DNA sequence: TGTGCCAGCAGCTTTGGGGGGACTAGCGGAACAGATACGCAGTATTTT.

This clonotype was seen many times. This chain connects TRBV2 to TRBJ2-7; D assignment may be TRBD1 or TRBD2 (5 bases each). The CDR3 covers 13 residues. Trimming left V 6 bases short and J 0 bases short, with 9 bases between. Germline CDR1 is SNHLY and CDR2 is FYNNEI. CDR3 protein: CASRGTHSYEQYF. CDR3 nucleotide sequence: TGTGCCAGCAGGGGGACCCACTCCTACGAGCAGTACTTC.

The chain links TRBV28 to TRBJ1-5; D is unclear. The CDR3 sequence is 12 residues long. Deletions cut 8 bases from V and 0 bases from J, with 5 bases between. The germline V gene encodes CDR1 MDHEN and CDR2 SYDVKM. The CDR3 here is CASFSSNQPQHF. The DNA for the CDR3 is TGTGCCAGCTTTAGTAGCAATCAGCCCCAGCATTTT.

V and J are TRBV6-1 and TRBJ2-3, with a tentative D call TRBD2 (5 bases). This CDR3 comprises 14 residues. V was shortened by 7 bases and J by 1 base, with 12 bases between the two germline ends. Germline V gene lookup returns CDR1 MNHNS and CDR2 SASEGT. CDR3 region: CASTSGIGTDTQYF. The CDR3 nucleotides are TGTGCCAGCACCTCCGGGATCGGCACAGATACGCAGTATTTT.

This clonotype was counted a few times. This sequence joins TRBV11-2 and TRBJ2-7, with D perhaps matching TRBD1 (6 bases). Germline CDR1 is SGHAT and CDR2 is FQNNGV. This CDR3 has 17 amino acids. The V and J ends lost 0 bases and 1 base respectively, with 16 bases between them. CDR3 sequence: CASSLDRGRGKSYEQYF. DNA of the CDR3: TGTGCCAGCAGCTTAGATCGAGGAAGGGGGAAGTCCTACGAGCAGTACTTC.

The CDR3 protein is CASSLEGDGASGPQHF. The CDR3 DNA reads TGTGCCAGCAGCTTAGAAGGAGACGGAGCCTCGGGGCCCCAGCATTTT. The J gene is TRBJ1-5, the V gene TRBV7-6; D gene ambiguous. Germline assignment: CDR1 SGHVS and CDR2 FNYEAQ. V was clipped by 1 base and J by 9 bases, with 19 bases between them. The CDR3 covers 16 residues. Filled out from reference TRBV7-6 and TRBJ1-5, the complete variable domain reads GAGVSQSPRYKVTKRGQDVALRCDPISGHVSLYWYRQALGQGPEFLTYFNYEAQQDKSGLPNDRFSAERPEGSISTLTIQRTEQRDSAMYRCASSLEGDGASGPQHFGDGTRLSIL.

CDR3 DNA sequence: TGCAGTGCTAGGGGTCGGACAGGAGATGAAAAACTGTTTTTT. It is translated as CSARGRTGDEKLFF. V gene TRBV20-1 combines with J gene TRBJ1-4, with 7 bases matching TRBD1. The CDR3 is 14 amino acids. Looked up from germline, CDR1 is DFQATT and CDR2 is SNEGSKA (reference sequence). V lost 3 bases to trimming and J lost 6 bases; unmatched junction nucleotides: 7.

Ten or more counts support this clonotype. CDR3 DNA sequence: TGTGCCAGCAGTTTAGACGGGGGCCGGGTCACTGAAGCTTTCTTT. Protein: CASSLDGGRVTEAFF. This sequence joins TRBV2 and TRBJ1-1; TRBD1 is a possible D gene (6 bases). Trimming took off 5 bases at V and 4 bases at J, with 17 bases between the two ends. From germline, CDR1 is SNHLY and CDR2 FYNNEI. This CDR3 contains 15 residues.

As concerns this clonotype: This sequence may be a read error, since a much larger clone differs from it by one base. J is TRBJ2-3 and V is TRBV7-9, with D tentatively TRBD2 (6 bases). Germline values: CDR1 SEHNR, CDR2 FQNEAQ (reference sequence). V was cut by 7 bases and J by 2 bases, with 16 bases left in between. The CDR3 sequence is 15 residues long. CDR3 residues: CASIIVGGTTDTQYF. CDR3 coding DNA: TGTGCCAGCATCATCGTTGGCGGGACCACAGATACGCAGTATTTT.

This rearrangement joins TRBV5-4 to TRBJ2-2; no reliable D call. V dropped 5 bases and J dropped 4 bases, with 12 bases sitting between them. Per germline, CDR1 SGHNT and CDR2 YYREEE (reference sequence). This CDR3 is 14 amino acids long. CDR3 nucleotides: TGTGCCAGCAGTTCGGATTACTTCACCGGGGAGCTGTTTTTT. It codes for CASSSDYFTGELFF.

The chain uses TRBV7-2 and TRBJ2-2, with 8 bases fitting TRBD2. There are 14 residues in the CDR3. Germline V gene data show CDR1 as SGHTA and CDR2 as FQGNSA. V dropped 6 bases and J dropped 5; count of bases not matched to a gene: 5. DNA for the CDR3: TGTGCCAGCAGACGGCGGGAGGAGACCGGGGAGCTGTTTTTT. Amino acids: CASRRREETGELFF.

A few counts support this clonotype. The V call is TRBV7-9, the J call TRBJ1-1, with D uncertain. The CDR3 extends over 14 amino acids. Trimming pared 5 bases from V and 6 bases from J, leaving 16 bases between. Germline CDR1 and CDR2: SEHNR and FQNEAQ (reference sequence). This CDR3 reads CASSAKVPRAEAFF. The DNA of the CDR3 is TGTGCCAGCAGCGCCAAAGTTCCGAGGGCTGAAGCTTTCTTT.

With respect to this clonotype: A much larger clone sits a single nucleotide away, making a read error possible. The chain joins TRBV12-3 or TRBV12-4 to TRBJ2-1; 11 bases line up with TRBD2. J was trimmed by 5 bases and V by 5 bases; bases with no gene match: 8. The CDR3 sequence is 16 residues long. The CDR3 coding sequence is TGTGCCAGCAGTGATTTAGGTAGCGGGAGGGACAATGAGCAGTTCTTC. It yields the protein CASSDLGSGRDNEQFF.

V gene TRBV24-1 combines with J gene TRBJ1-2; no definite D call. The CDR3 has 12 residues. Per germline, CDR1 KGHDR and CDR2 SFDVKD. Trimming removed 5 bases at V and 6 bases at J, with 9 bases between. The CDR3 reads CATSARTDGYTF. In nucleotides, the CDR3 is TGTGCCACCAGTGCCCGGACTGATGGCTACACCTTC.

This clonotype was counted only a few times. One junction end disagrees with the germline gene, perhaps due to a read error. J is TRBJ2-2 and V is TRBV19; the D gene is possibly TRBD2 (5 bases). This CDR3 contains 14 residues. CDR1 and CDR2 (germline): LNHDA, SQIVND (reference sequence). The CDR3 DNA reads TGTGCCAGTAATATAGCGTCGAACACCGGGGAGCTGTTTTTT. Its translation: CASNIASNTGELFF.

The table lists this clonotype with many counts. This chain links TRBV7-9 with TRBJ2-7; 10 bases fit TRBD2. The CDR3 runs 15 residues. V lost 4 bases and J lost 3; bases outside the gene matches: 6. The germline V gene encodes CDR1 SEHNR and CDR2 FQNEAQ (reference sequence). In DNA, the CDR3 is TGTGCCAGCAGCTACCTAGCGGGAGAGGTCTACGAGCAGTACTTC. As protein: CASSYLAGEVYEQYF.